This is a list of T cell receptor beta chains from one sample in a study of blood T cell repertoires in COVID-19. Sequenced by immunoSEQ multiplex PCR; TCRdb stores in-frame clones only, minus some. The table has about 120,000 clones, around 89% seen once. The sequencing input was peripheral blood. The source of these receptors is a woman in her fifties or sixties with COVID-19, enrolled during active disease. CDR3s include the opening cysteine and the closing phenylalanine or tryptophan. A D gene is named only where the DNA matches it firmly. Rows give clone size only sometimes, using once, few, many, or a class for an expanded clone.

d_call: TRBD1
v_call: TRBV5-1
clone_size: .
j_call: TRBJ1-2
cdr3_nt: TGCGCCAGCGCCGGGACAGGCCCCTATGGCTACACCTTC
cdr3_aa: CASAGTGPYGYTF

d_call: TRBD2
v_call: TRBV9
clone_size: .
j_call: TRBJ2-1
cdr3_nt: TGTGCCAGCAGCGTACCCCAGCGCGGGGGTCAGCAGTTCTTC
cdr3_aa: CASSVPQRGGQQFF

d_call: .
v_call: TRBV9
clone_size: .
j_call: TRBJ2-5
cdr3_nt: TGTGCCAGCAGCGTGAGGGAGGTTGGGACCCAGTACTTC
cdr3_aa: CASSVREVGTQYF

d_call: TRBD1
v_call: TRBV7-2
clone_size: .
j_call: TRBJ2-1
cdr3_nt: TGTGCCAGCAGCTCAGGACAGGGGAGGGATGAGCAGTTCTTC
cdr3_aa: CASSSGQGRDEQFF

d_call: .
v_call: TRBV19
clone_size: .
j_call: TRBJ1-4
cdr3_nt: TGTGCCAGTAGTATACAGGGTCCCAATGAAAAACTGTTTTTT
cdr3_aa: CASSIQGPNEKLFF

d_call: TRBD1
v_call: TRBV2
clone_size: .
j_call: TRBJ1-5
cdr3_nt: TGTGCCAGCGCTGACAGGGGTGATCAGCCCCAGCATTTT
cdr3_aa: CASADRGDQPQHF

d_call: .
v_call: TRBV5-8
clone_size: .
j_call: TRBJ2-3
cdr3_nt: TGTGCCAGCAGCTTAGGGAGAGCCCCGGATACGCAGTATTTT
cdr3_aa: CASSLGRAPDTQYF

d_call: TRBD1
v_call: TRBV19
clone_size: .
j_call: TRBJ1-5
cdr3_nt: TGTGCCAGTAGGAAAATACAGGGGGAACAGGGACCCCAGCATTTT
cdr3_aa: CASRKIQGEQGPQHF

d_call: .
v_call: TRBV19
clone_size: .
j_call: TRBJ1-1
cdr3_nt: TGTGCCAGTAGTATAGATCGACAGGAAAGGGGTTTCTTT
cdr3_aa: CASSIDRQERGFF

d_call: TRBD1
v_call: TRBV5-6
clone_size: once
j_call: TRBJ1-4
cdr3_nt: TGTGCCAGCAGCTTGGCCAACAGGGGTGAAAAACTGTTTTTT
cdr3_aa: CASSLANRGEKLFF

d_call: TRBD1
v_call: TRBV5-6
clone_size: .
j_call: TRBJ2-5
cdr3_nt: TGTGCCAGCAGGAATGACAGGGGGCTTCCGTACCAAGAGACCCAGTACTTC
cdr3_aa: CASRNDRGLPYQETQYF

d_call: .
v_call: TRBV3-1/TRBV3-2
clone_size: .
j_call: TRBJ1-5
cdr3_nt: TGTGCCAGCAGCCAATCTGGGGCAGGGAGGTTTCAGCCCCAGCATTTT
cdr3_aa: CASSQSGAGRFQPQHF

d_call: .
v_call: TRBV5-4
clone_size: .
j_call: TRBJ2-6
cdr3_nt: TGTGCCAGCAGCTTGTGGTCCGCAGCTGGGGCCAACGTCCTGACTTTC
cdr3_aa: CASSLWSAAGANVLTF

d_call: .
v_call: TRBV11-2
clone_size: .
j_call: TRBJ2-1
cdr3_nt: TGTGCCAGCAGCTTGATCAGGTACAATGAGCAGTTCTTC
cdr3_aa: CASSLIRYNEQFF

d_call: TRBD2
v_call: TRBV7-6
clone_size: .
j_call: TRBJ2-5
cdr3_nt: TGTGCCAGCAGCCTCTCCCAGCGGGGGGGGCCTGAGACCCAGTACTTC
cdr3_aa: CASSLSQRGGPETQYF

d_call: .
v_call: TRBV18
clone_size: once
j_call: TRBJ2-5
cdr3_nt: TGTGCCAGCTCACGTACTAGTTTAGAGACCCAGTACTTC
cdr3_aa: CASSRTSLETQYF

d_call: .
v_call: TRBV3-1/TRBV3-2
clone_size: .
j_call: TRBJ2-7
cdr3_nt: TGTGCCAGCAGCCAAGGGGGGAGGCTCGGCTACGAGCAGTACTTC
cdr3_aa: CASSQGGRLGYEQYF

d_call: TRBD1
v_call: TRBV2
clone_size: .
j_call: TRBJ2-7
cdr3_nt: TGTGCCAGCGGGGGACAGGGGGCAACCTACGAGCAGTACTTC
cdr3_aa: CASGGQGATYEQYF

d_call: .
v_call: TRBV24-1
clone_size: once
j_call: TRBJ2-5
cdr3_nt: TGTGCCACCAGTACGAACAACCAAGAGACCCAGTACTTC
cdr3_aa: CATSTNNQETQYF